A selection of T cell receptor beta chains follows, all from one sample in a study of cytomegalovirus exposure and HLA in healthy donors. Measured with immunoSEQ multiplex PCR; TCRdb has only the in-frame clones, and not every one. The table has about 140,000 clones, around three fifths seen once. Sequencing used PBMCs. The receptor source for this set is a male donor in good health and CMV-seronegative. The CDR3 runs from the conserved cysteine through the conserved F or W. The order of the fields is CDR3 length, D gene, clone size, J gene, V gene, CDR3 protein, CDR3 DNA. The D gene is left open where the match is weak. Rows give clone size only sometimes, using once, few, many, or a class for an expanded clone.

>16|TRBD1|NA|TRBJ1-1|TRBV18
CASSPTGQVMNTEAFF
TGTGCCAGCTCACCAACAGGACAGGTAATGAACACTGAAGCTTTCTTT
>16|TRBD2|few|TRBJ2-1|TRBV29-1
CSVTGLAGTKYNEQFF
TGCAGCGTAACTGGACTAGCGGGTACAAAATACAATGAGCAGTTCTTC
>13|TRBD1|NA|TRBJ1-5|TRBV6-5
CASRTGAYQPQHF
TGTGCCAGCAGGACAGGGGCTTATCAGCCCCAGCATTTT
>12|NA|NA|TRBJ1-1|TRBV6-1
CASRSVGGEAFF
TGTGCCAGTAGGAGTGTGGGGGGTGAAGCTTTCTTT
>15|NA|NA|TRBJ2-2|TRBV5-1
CASSLDSKNTGELFF
TGCGCCAGCAGCTTGGACAGCAAGAACACCGGGGAGCTGTTTTTT
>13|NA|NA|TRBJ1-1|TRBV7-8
CASSQGRNTEAFF
TGTGCCAGCAGCCAGGGGAGGAACACTGAAGCTTTCTTT
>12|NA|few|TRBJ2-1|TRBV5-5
CASSFLSLEQFF
TGTGCCAGCAGCTTCCTAAGCTTAGAGCAGTTCTTC
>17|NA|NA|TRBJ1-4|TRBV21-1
CASSIPGQGRLDEKLFF
TGTGCCAGCAGCATACCGGGACAGGGGAGGTTAGACGAAAAACTGTTTTTT
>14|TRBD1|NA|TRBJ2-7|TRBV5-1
CASSAGQGAYEQYF
TGCGCCAGCAGCGCGGGACAGGGGGCCTACGAGCAGTACTTC
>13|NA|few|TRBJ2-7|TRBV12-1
CASSYRETYEQYF
TGTGCCAGCAGCTACCGTGAGACCTACGAGCAGTACTTC
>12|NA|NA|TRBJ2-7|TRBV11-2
CASSTGAYEQYF
TGTGCCAGCAGCACCGGGGCCTACGAGCAGTACTTC
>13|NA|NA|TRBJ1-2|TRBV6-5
CASSPTPHGGYTF
TGTGCCAGCAGCCCGACACCCCACGGTGGCTACACCTTC
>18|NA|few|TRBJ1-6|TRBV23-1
CASSQSWAGQVVYSPLHF
TGCGCCAGCAGTCAGTCCTGGGCTGGTCAGGTCGTTTATTCACCCCTCCACTTT
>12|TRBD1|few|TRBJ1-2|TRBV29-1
CSVTDRAGGYTF
TGCAGCGTTACCGACAGGGCAGGGGGCTACACCTTC
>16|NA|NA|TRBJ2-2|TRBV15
CATSRDQGGFTGELFF
TGTGCCACCAGCAGAGATCAGGGGGGCTTTACCGGGGAGCTGTTTTTT
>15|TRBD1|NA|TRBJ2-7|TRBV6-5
CASSILQGASDEQYF
TGTGCCAGCAGTATTTTACAGGGGGCGTCTGACGAGCAGTACTTC
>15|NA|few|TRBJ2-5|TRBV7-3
CASSPTLAGQETQYF
TGTGCCAGCAGCCCCACACTTGCGGGTCAAGAGACCCAGTACTTC
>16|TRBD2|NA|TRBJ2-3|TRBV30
CAWSPGLAGRTDTQYF
TGTGCCTGGAGCCCGGGACTAGCGGGGAGGACAGATACGCAGTATTTT
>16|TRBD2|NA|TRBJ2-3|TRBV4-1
CASSQGTSGVTDTQYF
TGCGCCAGCAGCCAAGGTACTAGCGGGGTTACAGATACGCAGTATTTT
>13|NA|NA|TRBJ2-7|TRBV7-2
CASSLAGSYEQYF
TGTGCCAGCAGCTTAGCGGGCAGTTACGAGCAGTACTTC
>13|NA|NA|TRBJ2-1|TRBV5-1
CASTLDRQNEQFF
TGCGCCAGCACCCTCGACAGGCAAAATGAGCAGTTCTTC
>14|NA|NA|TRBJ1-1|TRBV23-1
CASSQATGLGEAFF
TGCGCCAGCAGTCAGGCAACAGGGTTAGGTGAAGCTTTCTTT
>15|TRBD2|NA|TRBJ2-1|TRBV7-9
CASSPRGGLYNEQFF
TGTGCCAGCAGCCCGCGCGGGGGTCTATACAATGAGCAGTTCTTC
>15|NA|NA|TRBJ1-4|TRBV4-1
CASSQTRQLLEKLFF
TGCGCCAGCAGCCAAACACGACAGCTGCTGGAAAAACTGTTTTTT
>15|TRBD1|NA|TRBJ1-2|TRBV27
CASSSGQGLGYGYTF
TGTGCCAGCAGTTCAGGACAGGGTTTGGGGTATGGCTACACCTTC
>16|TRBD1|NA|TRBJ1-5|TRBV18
CASSRRTGGEGQPQHF
TGTGCCAGCTCACGACGGACAGGGGGCGAGGGTCAGCCCCAGCATTTT
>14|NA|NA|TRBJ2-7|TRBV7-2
CASKLTDTSYEQYF
TGTGCCAGCAAGCTTACGGACACCTCCTACGAGCAGTACTTC
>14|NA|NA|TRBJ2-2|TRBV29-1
CSILGWANTGELFF
TGCAGCATCCTAGGCTGGGCGAACACCGGGGAGCTGTTTTTT
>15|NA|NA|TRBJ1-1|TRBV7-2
CASSLDAGWNTEAFF
TGTGCCAGCAGCTTAGATGCGGGGTGGAACACTGAAGCTTTCTTT
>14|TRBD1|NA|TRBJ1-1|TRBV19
CASSETGGSAEAFF
TGTGCCAGTAGTGAGACAGGGGGCTCGGCTGAAGCTTTCTTT
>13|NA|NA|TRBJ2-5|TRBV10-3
CAIRAGAQETQYF
TGTGCCATCAGGGCGGGGGCCCAAGAGACCCAGTACTTC
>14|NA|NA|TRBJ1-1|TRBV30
CAWRRGARDTEAFF
TGTGCCTGGAGGCGGGGGGCGAGGGACACTGAAGCTTTCTTT
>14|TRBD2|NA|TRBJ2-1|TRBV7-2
CASSSGLGANEQFF
TGTGCCAGCAGCTCAGGACTAGGGGCCAATGAGCAGTTCTTC
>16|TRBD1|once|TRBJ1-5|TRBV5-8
CASSPPGTGVRQPQHF
TGTGCCAGCAGCCCTCCCGGGACAGGGGTTAGGCAGCCCCAGCATTTT
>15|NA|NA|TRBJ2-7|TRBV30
CAWTTGFVASYEQYF
TGTGCCTGGACTACAGGGTTCGTCGCCTCCTACGAGCAGTACTTC
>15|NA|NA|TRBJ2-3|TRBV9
CASSVAGGQRDTQYF
TGTGCCAGCAGCGTAGCGGGGGGCCAGAGAGATACGCAGTATTTT
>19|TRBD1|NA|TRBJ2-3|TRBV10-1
CASRKNTMGQDRVSDTQYF
TGCGCCAGCAGAAAAAACACGATGGGGCAGGACAGGGTTTCAGATACGCAGTATTTT
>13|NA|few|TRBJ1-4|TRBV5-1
CASSPDSIEKLFF
TGCGCCAGCAGCCCTGACAGCATCGAAAAACTGTTTTTT
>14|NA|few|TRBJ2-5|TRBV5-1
CASSLESSHGTQYF
TGCGCCAGCAGCTTGGAGTCAAGCCACGGGACCCAGTACTTC
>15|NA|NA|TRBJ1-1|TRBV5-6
CASSLVGTQNTEAFF
TGTGCCAGCAGCTTGGTCGGGACACAGAACACTGAAGCTTTCTTT
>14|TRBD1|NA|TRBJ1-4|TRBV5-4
CASSLGVGGDRVVF
TGTGCCAGCAGCTTGGGAGTCGGTGGGGACAGAGTAGTTTTT
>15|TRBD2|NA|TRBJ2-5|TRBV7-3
CASGPGLADQETQYF
TGTGCCAGCGGACCGGGACTAGCGGACCAAGAGACCCAGTACTTC
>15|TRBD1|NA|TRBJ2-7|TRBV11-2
CASSLDRGYGYEQYF
TGTGCCAGCAGCCTTGACAGGGGATATGGCTACGAGCAGTACTTC
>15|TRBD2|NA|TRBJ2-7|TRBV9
CASSATSGSSYEQYF
TGTGCCAGCAGCGCGACTAGCGGAAGCTCCTACGAGCAGTACTTC
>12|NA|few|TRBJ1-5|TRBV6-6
CASRQEYQPQHF
TGTGCCAGCCGACAGGAGTATCAGCCCCAGCATTTT
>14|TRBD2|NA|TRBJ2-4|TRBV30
CAWSSSGGGNIQYF
TGTGCCTGGAGTTCTAGCGGGGGGGGCAACATTCAGTACTTC